The 16 T cell receptor beta chains presented below share a single source sample, sequenced in a study of cytomegalovirus exposure and HLA in healthy donors. PCR used 60 Vbeta primers and 13 Jbeta primers. Libraries were prepared by immunoSEQ multiplex PCR; TCRdb keeps only in-frame clonotypes and omits some of them. This sample's table has 93,000 or so clones. The sequenced material came from PBMCs. The receptor set was obtained from a man in his forties in good health and CMV-seronegative.

The DNA for the CDR3 is TGTGCCAGCAGCCCTAATTACGCTGGAAACACCATATATTTT. This encodes CASSPNYAGNTIYF. The rearrangement uses TRBV11-2 and TRBJ1-3; D remains unclear. V shed 5 bases and J shed 2 bases, with 10 bases lying between them. Germline V lookup: CDR1 SGHAT, CDR2 FQNNGV. The CDR3 spans 14 residues.

The chain uses TRBV10-2 and TRBJ1-5, with D uncertain. V was cut by 1 base and J by 2 bases, with 12 bases left in between. This CDR3 has 16 amino acids. The germline gives CDR1 WSHSY, CDR2 SAAADI. The CDR3 region has the DNA TGCGCCAGCAGTGAGTGGTCGGGTTCCGGCAATCAGCCCCAGCATTTT. Translating gives CASSEWSGSGNQPQHF.

V gene TRBV28 combines with J gene TRBJ2-1, with 7 nucleotides matching TRBD2. V shed 6 bases and J 5 bases; nucleotides not matched to a gene: 7. Germline V CDR1 and CDR2: MDHEN, SYDVKM. CDR3 length: 14 residues. The CDR3 sequence is CASRFGRANNEQFF. As DNA, the CDR3 is TGTGCCAGCAGGTTTGGGAGGGCCAACAATGAGCAGTTCTTC.

The J gene is TRBJ2-2, the V gene TRBV9; TRBD1 is a possible D gene (6 bases). The CDR3 spans 15 residues. The germline CDR1 and CDR2 sequences are SGDLS and YYNGEE. V dropped 5 bases and J dropped 6 bases, with 17 bases sitting between them. CDR3 in DNA: TGTGCCAGCAGTCCCTTGAGGGGGTGGTCCGGGGAGCTGTTTTTT. This encodes CASSPLRGWSGELFF.

The chain joins TRBV10-2 to TRBJ1-4; 7 positions match TRBD1. The V segment lost 8 bases and the J segment 7 bases; nucleotides outside the gene matches: 7. In germline, CDR1 is WSHSY, CDR2 SAAADI. The CDR3 consists of 13 residues. Here the CDR3 DNA reads TGCGCCAGCCTCAACAGGGGTGGTGAAAAACTGTTTTTT. Translated: CASLNRGGEKLFF.

The chain is built from TRBV29-1 and TRBJ1-6; 9 nucleotides line up with TRBD1. The ends lost 6 bases at V and 8 bases at J; junction bases unmatched: 5. The CDR3 is 13 amino acids. Germline loops: CDR1 SQVTM, CDR2 ANQGSEA. CDR3 region: CSVRTGVYSPLHF. The CDR3 nucleotides are TGCAGCGTAAGGACAGGGGTATATTCACCCCTCCACTTT.

The J gene is TRBJ1-2, the V gene TRBV7-2; TRBD1 matches 8 bases. CDR1 SGHTA and CDR2 FQGNSA come from the germline V gene. V was pared by 5 bases and J by 7 bases, with 6 bases of the junction left unmatched. This CDR3 is 13 amino acids long. The CDR3 DNA follows: TGTGCCAGCAGCCCGGACAGGGAGCGTGGCTACACCTTC. Translation gives CASSPDRERGYTF.

The rearrangement uses TRBV6-1 and TRBJ1-2; TRBD1 is a possible D gene (6 bases). CDR1 and CDR2 from the germline V gene are MNHNS and SASEGT. The CDR3 runs to 14 residues. The V and J ends lost 6 bases and 8 bases respectively, with 19 bases between them. CDR3 sequence: CASRPERTAGGYTF. The DNA of the CDR3 is TGTGCCAGCAGGCCCGAAAGGACAGCCGGGGGCTACACCTTC.

This chain joins TRBV27 and TRBJ1-5; 7 positions agree with TRBD1. The CDR3 covers 17 residues. Germline values: CDR1 MNHEY, CDR2 SMNVEV (reference sequence). V gave up 0 bases and J gave up 1 base; unmatched junction bases: 6. In DNA, the CDR3 is TGTGCCAGCAGTTTATCGTGGGGACAGCTAAGCAATCAGCCCCAGCATTTT. It is translated as CASSLSWGQLSNQPQHF.

The chain employs TRBV6-5 and TRBJ1-1, with D unclear. This CDR3 comprises 14 residues. Germline V CDR1 and CDR2: MNHEY, SVGAGI. The V gene lost 2 bases and the J gene lost 2 bases, with 9 bases spanning the gap. CDR3 in amino acids: CASSYGRKNTEAFF. The CDR3 DNA follows: TGTGCCAGCAGTTACGGGAGGAAAAACACTGAAGCTTTCTTT.

The rearrangement uses TRBV5-5 and TRBJ1-2; 8 bases are shared with TRBD1. Germline V gene sequence: CDR1 SGHKS, CDR2 YYEKEE (reference sequence). This CDR3 region has 17 residues. J was trimmed by 0 bases and V by 2 bases; bases with no gene match: 9. CDR3 DNA sequence: TGTGCCAGCAGCTTTTCTCCCGGGACAGGTGCTAACTATGGCTACACCTTC. Translating it yields CASSFSPGTGANYGYTF. Using reference TRBV5-5 and TRBJ1-2 for the parts outside the CDR3, the full variable domain is DAGVTQSPTHLIKTRGQQVTLRCSPISGHKSVSWYQQVLGQGPQFIFQYYEKEERGRGNFPDRFSARQFPNYSSELNVNALLLGDSALYLCASSFSPGTGANYGYTFGSGTRLTVV.

V and J are TRBV10-3 and TRBJ2-7; D possibly corresponds to TRBD2 (6 bases). This CDR3 has 15 amino acids. The germline CDR1 and CDR2 sequences are ENHRY and SYGVKD. Trimming took off 6 bases at V and 6 bases at J, with 21 bases between the two ends. CDR3 loop: CAISPHAGGSGEQYF. The CDR3 DNA reads as TGTGCCATCAGCCCTCATGCCGGGGGTTCCGGCGAGCAGTACTTC.

The rearrangement links TRBV9 to TRBJ2-1, with 8 bases that match TRBD2. CDR3 length equals 14 residues. V lost 3 bases to trimming and J lost 8 bases; unmatched junction nucleotides: 7. Germline CDR1 and CDR2: SGDLS and YYNGEE. CDR3 sequence: CASSAVGTRDEQFF. In nucleotides, the CDR3 is TGTGCCAGCAGCGCGGTGGGGACTAGAGATGAGCAGTTCTTC.

This rearrangement joins TRBV19 to TRBJ1-5, with 8 nucleotides matching TRBD1. This CDR3 region has 16 residues. The trim removed 7 bases at V and 5 bases at J, leaving 13 bases unmatched. Germline lookup yields CDR1 LNHDA and CDR2 SQIVND (reference sequence). CDR3 sequence: CASTNSGDRRHQPQHF. The CDR3 DNA is TGTGCCAGTACTAATTCGGGGGACAGGAGACATCAGCCCCAGCATTTT.

The gene calls are TRBV10-3 and TRBJ1-6, with TRBD1 as a possible D gene (6 bases). Trimming removed 11 bases from V and 2 bases from J, with 13 bases in between. Germline V gene data show CDR1 as ENHRY and CDR2 as SYGVKD. CDR3 size: 14 residues. The CDR3: CAVSDSPYNSPLHF. The CDR3 region has the DNA TGTGCCGTCTCGGACAGCCCCTATAATTCACCCCTCCACTTT.

V and J are TRBV6-5 and TRBJ2-7, with TRBD1 matching 7 bases. The CDR3 is 14 residues long. Germline loops: CDR1 MNHEY, CDR2 SVGAGI. Trimming at V came to 5 bases and at J to 0 bases, leaving 4 bases not matched to a gene. CDR3 protein: CASSLRDSSYEQYF. Here the CDR3 DNA reads TGTGCCAGCAGTCTACGGGACAGCTCCTACGAGCAGTACTTC.